The 10 T cell receptor beta chains below were found in one sample sequenced in a study of tumor-infiltrating lymphocytes in localized non-small cell lung cancer. The repertoire was sequenced with immunoSEQ multiplex PCR; TCRdb's copy has only in-frame clones and lacks some. The sample has roughly 12,000 clones; roughly 66% are singletons. Sequenced material: uninvolved lung tissue not adjacent to the tumor. These receptors were obtained from a human donor with non-small cell lung cancer.

This clone was seen a few times. The chain couples TRBV4-3 to TRBJ2-1, with D possibly being TRBD2 (5 bases). CDR1 LGHNA and CDR2 YSLEER come from the germline V gene. The V and J ends lost 0 bases and 6 bases respectively, with 6 bases between them. The length of the CDR3 is 13 residues. CDR3 coding DNA: TGCGCCAGCAGCCAAGATGGGAGCAATGAGCAGTTCTTC. Translated, it gives CASSQDGSNEQFF.

By its share, this clone is medium-sized. The genes are TRBV5-4 and TRBJ2-3; D might be TRBD2 (6 bases). Germline V gene data show CDR1 as SGHNT and CDR2 as YYREEE (reference sequence). CDR3 length: 15 amino acids. The V end was cut by 4 bases, the J end by 0 bases, with 12 bases between. CDR3 sequence reads: CASSVIAESTDTQYF. The CDR3 DNA reads as TGTGCCAGCAGCGTTATAGCGGAAAGCACAGATACGCAGTATTTT.

The chain carries TRBV11-2 and TRBJ1-2, with TRBD1 matching 7 bases. The V gene's germline CDR1 is SGHAT and CDR2 FQNNGV. Trimming cost V 8 bases and J 8 bases; bases outside gene matches: 11. The CDR3 is 13 residues long. Here the CDR3 reads CASDKTGERGYTF. CDR3 coding DNA: TGTGCCAGCGATAAAACAGGGGAGAGGGGCTACACCTTC.

By frequency in the sample, this clone is medium-sized. This sequence joins TRBV9 and TRBJ1-2; TRBD1 aligns across 10 bases. Per germline, CDR1 SGDLS and CDR2 YYNGEE. V lost 3 bases and J lost 7; bases outside the gene matches: 9. The CDR3 has 15 amino acids. DNA for the CDR3: TGTGCCAGCAGCGGGCAATTGACAGGGGGCACTGGCTACACCTTC. The encoded protein is CASSGQLTGGTGYTF.

In this sample, this clone is medium-sized (0.01 to 0.1%). This rearrangement joins TRBV6-1 to TRBJ2-7; possible D gene TRBD2, 6 bases. The CDR3 is 14 residues long. Germline CDR1 MNHNS, CDR2 SASEGT. Trimming took off 6 bases at V and 6 bases at J, with 18 bases between the two ends. The CDR3 nucleotides read TGTGCCAGCAGGAGCCCCTCCGGGGGACGCGAGCAGTACTTC. Translated, it gives CASRSPSGGREQYF.

The chain links TRBV6-1 to TRBJ2-7, with 10 bases fitting TRBD1. Unmatched junction bases numbered 9, after V lost 5 bases and J lost 5 bases. There are 15 residues in the CDR3. CDR1 and CDR2 (germline): MNHNS, SASEGT. CDR3 coding DNA: TGTGCCAGCAGTAGACAGACAGGGGGCGGGAACGAGCAGTACTTC. This gives the protein CASSRQTGGGNEQYF.

This clone is medium-sized. V usage is TRBV18 and J usage is TRBJ2-1; a weak D match, TRBD1 (6 bases). The germline V gene encodes CDR1 KGHSH and CDR2 LQKENI. V was cut by 1 base and J by 5 bases, with 9 bases left in between. This CDR3 contains 14 residues. CDR3 amino acids: CASSPRDMDNEQFF. The CDR3 nucleotides are TGTGCCAGCTCACCACGGGACATGGACAATGAGCAGTTCTTC.

The V and J genes are TRBV4-3 and TRBJ2-7; no reliable D call. CDR3 length: 16 amino acids. The V end was cut by 0 bases, the J end by 4 bases, with 16 bases between. CDR1 is LGHNA, CDR2 YSLEER, per germline. The chain's CDR3 is CASSQDQFSSSYEQYF. CDR3 nucleotides: TGCGCCAGCAGCCAAGACCAGTTCTCTTCTTCTTACGAGCAGTACTTC.

V is TRBV7-9 and J is TRBJ2-6, with D possibly TRBD1 on 5 matching bases. The CDR3 is 15 amino acids. CDR1 and CDR2 (germline): SEHNR, FQNEAQ (reference sequence). V gave up 6 bases and J gave up 0 bases, with 9 bases separating them. The CDR3 reads CASSRQSSGANVLTF. The DNA of the CDR3 is TGTGCCAGCAGTCGACAGAGCTCTGGGGCCAACGTCCTGACTTTC.

This rearrangement joins TRBV2 to TRBJ1-3, with D possibly TRBD1 on 6 matching bases. The germline V and J ends were trimmed by 9 bases and 2 bases, with 11 bases remaining between them. Germline lookup yields CDR1 SNHLY and CDR2 FYNNEI. The CDR3 sequence is 13 residues long. The CDR3 sequence is CARTGGPGNTIYF. CDR3 DNA sequence: TGTGCCAGGACGGGGGGCCCTGGAAACACCATATATTTT.